These 14 T cell receptor beta chains came from one sample sequenced in a study of identical twins. In TCRdb, the 5' RACE reads were re-called with MiXCR into one record per CDR3 protein. The sample shows about 690,000 distinct CDR3 sequences, roughly 6.2% of them seen only once. Material for sequencing was naive T cells sorted from blood. These receptor sequences come from a man in his late teens or twenties in good health.

This clonotype was seen many times. The rearrangement links TRBV10-3 to TRBJ1-1; D perhaps matches TRBD1 (5 bases). The CDR3 runs to 14 residues. V dropped 4 bases and J dropped 3 bases, with 12 bases sitting between them. Germline CDR1 is ENHRY and CDR2 is SYGVKD. In DNA, the CDR3 is TGTGCCATCAGTGCGGGTACCAGGGACACTGAAGCTTTCTTT. Residues: CAISAGTRDTEAFF.

This chain links TRBV20-1 with TRBJ2-1; 8 positions match TRBD1. Germline CDR1 is DFQATT and CDR2 is SNEGSKA (reference sequence). The ends lost 3 bases at V and 7 bases at J; junction bases unmatched: 5. The CDR3 loop spans 13 amino acids. The CDR3 nucleotides are TGCAGTGCTAGGCGGACAGGGAAAAATGAGCAGTTCTTC. Protein product: CSARRTGKNEQFF.

This clonotype was observed many times. The chain recombines TRBV9 with TRBJ2-1, with 7 bases lining up with TRBD2. The CDR3 extends over 15 amino acids. V lost 3 bases, J lost 4 bases, and 7 bases stayed unmatched. CDR1 is SGDLS and CDR2 is YYNGEE in the germline V gene. CDR3 sequence (DNA): TGTGCCAGCAGCGGGGAGGGGACTCGGTACAATGAGCAGTTCTTC. Translating gives CASSGEGTRYNEQFF.

CDR3 protein: CSARGTYYNEQFF. CDR3 nucleotide sequence: TGCAGTGCTAGGGGGACATACTACAATGAGCAGTTCTTC. V gene TRBV20-1 combines with J gene TRBJ2-1; weak D call: TRBD1 (6 bases). Germline values: CDR1 DFQATT, CDR2 SNEGSKA (reference sequence). V lost 3 bases, J lost 3 bases, and 9 bases lay in between. This CDR3 is built from 13 residues.

This clonotype was observed at least ten times. This chain joins TRBV30 and TRBJ1-2; 9 nucleotides match TRBD1. The CDR3 totals 13 residues. V shed 4 bases and J 8 bases; nucleotides not matched to a gene: 8. The germline gives CDR1 GTSNPN, CDR2 SVGIG (reference sequence). The CDR3 spells CAWIRDRVGGYTF. Written as DNA, the CDR3 is TGTGCCTGGATAAGGGACAGGGTGGGCGGCTACACCTTC. The complete variable domain, with remaining parts taken from reference TRBV30 and TRBJ1-2, reads SQTIHQWPATLVQPVGSPLSLECTVEGTSNPNLYWYRQAAGRGLQLLFYSVGIGQISSEVPQNLSASRPQDRQFILSSKKLLLSDSGFYLCAWIRDRVGGYTFGSGTRLTVV.

As regards this clonotype: This may be a read error, as it is one base from a much larger clone. The rearrangement uses TRBV9 and TRBJ1-2; D is possibly TRBD1 (5 bases). Germline loops: CDR1 SGDLS, CDR2 YYNGEE. The V end lost 5 bases, the J end lost 3 bases, and 14 bases lay between the germline ends. The CDR3 sequence is 14 residues long. The DNA of the CDR3 is TGTGCCAGCAGGGATGACAGTGGATACTATGGCTACACCTTC. Amino acid sequence: CASRDDSGYYGYTF.

The table lists this clonotype with many counts. V usage is TRBV5-1 and J usage is TRBJ2-5; D is uncertain. V gave up 0 bases and J gave up 5 bases, with 11 bases separating them. This CDR3 has 14 amino acids. Germline V CDR1 and CDR2: SGHRS, YFSETQ. The DNA for the CDR3 is TGCGCCAGCAGCTTGGACGTTTCGACGGAGACCCAGTACTTC. Translating it yields CASSLDVSTETQYF. Full variable domain (missing parts from reference TRBV5-1 and TRBJ2-5): KAGVTQTPRYLIKTRGQQVTLSCSPISGHRSVSWYQQTPGQGLQFLFEYFSETQRNKGNFPGRFSGRQFSNSRSEMNVSTLELGDSALYLCASSLDVSTETQYFGPGTRLLVL.

This clonotype was seen a few times. The chain employs TRBV4-1 and TRBJ2-3, with D maybe TRBD2 (7 bases). Trimming took 1 base from V and 5 from J, leaving 16 bases between them. In germline, CDR1 is MGHRA, CDR2 YSYEKL. The CDR3 consists of 16 residues. This CDR3 reads CASSQVDRGARDTQYF. CDR3 in DNA: TGCGCCAGCAGCCAAGTTGATCGGGGGGCAAGAGATACGCAGTATTTT.

The chain recombines TRBV20-1 with TRBJ2-3, with D perhaps matching TRBD2 (5 bases). The CDR3 totals 15 residues. Germline V gives CDR1 DFQATT, CDR2 SNEGSKA (reference sequence). Trimming stripped 6 bases from V and 5 bases from J, with 21 bases between. Here the CDR3 DNA reads TGCAGTGCGGAGGTCCTCGCGGGCCAAAAAGATACGCAGTATTTT. This translates into CSAEVLAGQKDTQYF.

Ten or more counts support this clonotype. V is TRBV4-2 and J is TRBJ2-7, with 9 bases that match TRBD2. Germline values: CDR1 LGHNA, CDR2 YNFKEQ. CDR3 length equals 15 residues. V shed 3 bases, J shed 1 base, and the junction held 4 bases outside the gene matches. The chain's CDR3 is CASSQATSGSYEQYF. CDR3 nucleotides: TGTGCCAGCAGCCAGGCGACTAGCGGTTCCTACGAGCAGTACTTC.

This clonotype was counted at least ten times. The genes are TRBV29-1 and TRBJ1-5; 10 positions agree with TRBD1. The ends lost 7 bases at V and 3 bases at J; junction bases unmatched: 3. Per the germline V gene, CDR1 is SQVTM and CDR2 is ANQGSEA. This CDR3 has 13 residues. CDR3: CSAGQGNNQPQHF. DNA for the CDR3: TGCAGCGCGGGACAGGGGAACAATCAGCCCCAGCATTTT.

The rearrangement joins TRBV28 to TRBJ2-2, with 10 bases matching TRBD1. With V trimmed by 8 bases and J by 3 bases, 3 bases remained unmatched. From germline, CDR1 is MDHEN and CDR2 SYDVKM. The CDR3 is made up of 14 amino acids. The CDR3 sequence: CASGDRGHTGELFF. CDR3 in DNA: TGTGCCAGCGGTGACAGGGGGCACACCGGGGAGCTGTTTTTT.

This clonotype was seen more than once but under ten times. The chain couples TRBV7-9 to TRBJ1-1; 8 positions agree with TRBD1. The J segment lost 2 bases and the V segment lost 7 bases, leaving 9 bases of the junction unmatched. The CDR3 length is 15 residues. Per germline, CDR1 SEHNR and CDR2 FQNEAQ (reference sequence). CDR3 sequence: CASNMRTGINTEAFF. CDR3 nucleotide sequence: TGTGCCAGCAACATGCGGACAGGGATCAACACTGAAGCTTTCTTT.

A few counts support this clonotype. The rearrangement links TRBV20-1 to TRBJ2-4; possible D gene TRBD2, 7 bases. The CDR3 runs 16 residues. V was clipped by 3 bases and J by 0 bases, with 15 bases between them. The germline gives CDR1 DFQATT, CDR2 SNEGSKA (reference sequence). CDR3 region: CSASGGGGAAKNIQYF. The CDR3 nucleotides are TGCAGTGCTAGTGGCGGGGGCGGGGCAGCCAAAAACATTCAGTACTTC.